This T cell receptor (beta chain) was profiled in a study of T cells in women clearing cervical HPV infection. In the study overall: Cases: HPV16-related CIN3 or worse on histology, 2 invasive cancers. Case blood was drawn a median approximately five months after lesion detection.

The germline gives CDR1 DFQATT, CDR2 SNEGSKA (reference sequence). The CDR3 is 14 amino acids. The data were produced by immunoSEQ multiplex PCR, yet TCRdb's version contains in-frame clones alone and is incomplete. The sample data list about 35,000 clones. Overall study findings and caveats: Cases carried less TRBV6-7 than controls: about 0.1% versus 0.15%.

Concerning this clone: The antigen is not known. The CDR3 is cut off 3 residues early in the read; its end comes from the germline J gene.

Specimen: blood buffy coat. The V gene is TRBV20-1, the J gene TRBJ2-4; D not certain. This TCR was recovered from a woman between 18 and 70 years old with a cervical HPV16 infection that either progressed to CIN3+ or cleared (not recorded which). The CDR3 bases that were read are TGCAGTGCTAGGTCGGTCGTATCGAACTATGGT. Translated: CSARSVVSNYG. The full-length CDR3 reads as CSARSVVSNYGQYF.